These 28 T cell receptor beta chains originate from one sample sequenced in a study of T cell repertoires in cytomegalovirus infection. Each CDR3 protein is one row after TCRdb ran MiXCR on the reads. The sample lists over 300,000 distinct CDR3 sequences, more than 8% occurring once. Sequencing was done on a sample of PBMCs. These receptors were collected from a human donor in good health (CMV status not recorded). Some clones in this sample may be carry-over from other donors' samples.

The chain is built from TRBV10-3 and TRBJ2-7; D ambiguous. CDR3 size: 15 residues. The ends were cut back, 2 bases at V and 2 bases at J, with 13 bases in the middle. From germline, CDR1 is ENHRY and CDR2 SYGVKD. CDR3 loop: CAISEERLHTYEQYF. The CDR3 nucleotides read TGTGCCATCAGTGAGGAGCGACTCCATACCTACGAGCAGTACTTC.

V and J are TRBV7-8 and TRBJ2-7, with D possibly being TRBD1 (5 bases). The CDR3 sequence is 16 residues long. Germline V gene lookup returns CDR1 SGHVS and CDR2 FQNEAQ. Trimming removed 1 base from V and 1 base from J, with 14 bases in between. CDR3: CASSLDRFSGSYEQYF. For the CDR3, the DNA is TGTGCCAGCAGCTTAGACAGGTTTTCCGGGTCCTACGAGCAGTACTTC.

This clonotype was observed at least ten times. The genes are TRBV7-2 and TRBJ2-2; D uncertain. Germline V gives CDR1 SGHTA, CDR2 FQGNSA. Trimming took off 5 bases at V and 3 bases at J, with 13 bases between the two ends. This CDR3 is 15 amino acids long. The CDR3 DNA follows: TGTGCCAGCAGCCACCGGAACAGATACACCGGGGAGCTGTTTTTT. Residues: CASSHRNRYTGELFF.

The chain carries TRBV6-2 or TRBV6-3 and TRBJ2-6; D unclear. The CDR3 has 15 amino acids. Germline CDR1 and CDR2: MNHEY and SVGEGT. The V and J ends lost 2 bases and 2 bases respectively, with 7 bases between them. CDR3 in DNA: TGTGCCAGCAGTTACCAGGCGGCTGGGGCCAACGTCCTGACTTTC. Translation: CASSYQAAGANVLTF.

This clonotype occurred many times. This sequence joins TRBV7-2 and TRBJ1-5; 8 bases line up with TRBD1. Germline trimming cut 6 bases from V and 9 bases from J; bases unmatched to any gene: 7. This CDR3 contains 13 residues. The germline gives CDR1 SGHTA, CDR2 FQGNSA. DNA for the CDR3: TGTGCCAGCAGTCGATCAGGGACAGGGCCCCAGCATTTT. It specifies CASSRSGTGPQHF.

This clonotype was recorded many times. The V and J genes are TRBV7-2 and TRBJ1-4; D unclear. The germline V gene has CDR1 SGHTA and CDR2 FQGNSA. The CDR3 is made up of 12 amino acids. Trimming stripped 3 bases from V and 7 bases from J, with 6 bases between. Here the CDR3 reads CASSFRREKLFF. CDR3 DNA: TGTGCCAGCAGCTTCCGTCGTGAAAAACTGTTTTTT.

This clonotype has only a few counts. This chain links TRBV12-3 or TRBV12-4 with TRBJ1-2; D ambiguous. The germline V and J ends were trimmed by 6 bases and 8 bases, with 22 bases remaining between them. The CDR3 sequence is 15 residues long. The CDR3 is CASRGSGAARRGYTF. CDR3 DNA: TGTGCCAGCAGGGGGTCGGGTGCGGCGAGGCGGGGCTACACCTTC.

The gene calls are TRBV2 and TRBJ1-1; 8 bases agree with TRBD1. J lost 4 bases, V lost 6 bases, and 7 bases had no gene match. Per the germline V gene, CDR1 is SNHLY and CDR2 is FYNNEI. The CDR3 extends over 14 amino acids. The chain's CDR3 is CASRGQGLSTEAFF. CDR3 sequence (DNA): TGTGCCAGCAGAGGACAGGGCTTAAGCACTGAAGCTTTCTTT.

This chain connects TRBV4-1 to TRBJ1-1; D unresolved. Per the germline V gene, CDR1 is MGHRA and CDR2 is YSYEKL. Deletions cut 0 bases from V and 0 bases from J, with 17 bases between. This CDR3 is 18 amino acids long. The CDR3 spells CASSQERSLPGLNTEAFF. CDR3 sequence (DNA): TGCGCCAGCAGCCAAGAGAGAAGCCTCCCAGGATTGAACACTGAAGCTTTCTTT.

The rearrangement uses TRBV7-2 and TRBJ2-3; TRBD2 matches at 14 bases. The length of the CDR3 is 16 residues. V trimming: 5 bases; J trimming: 6 bases; junction bases outside the gene matches: 7. Germline lookup yields CDR1 SGHTA and CDR2 FQGNSA. The CDR3: CASSPRLAGGWDTQYF. CDR3 DNA sequence: TGTGCCAGCAGCCCAAGACTAGCGGGAGGGTGGGATACGCAGTATTTT.

This clonotype showed up many times. The rearrangement uses TRBV7-2 and TRBJ2-1, with D hard to call. V dropped 7 bases and J dropped 1 base, with 11 bases sitting between them. The CDR3 is made up of 14 amino acids. In germline, CDR1 is SGHTA, CDR2 FQGNSA. CDR3 amino acids: CASTDLGSYNEQFF. Written as DNA, the CDR3 is TGTGCCAGCACCGACCTGGGGTCCTACAATGAGCAGTTCTTC.

This clonotype was detected only a few times. This chain connects TRBV20-1 to TRBJ2-2; 8 bases line up with TRBD2. Germline CDR1 DFQATT, CDR2 SNEGSKA (reference sequence). V dropped 4 bases and J dropped 0; count of bases not matched to a gene: 10. This CDR3 contains 17 residues. DNA for the CDR3: TGCAGTGCTATCAAAAGGGGCGGGGGGACGAACACCGGGGAGCTGTTTTTT. The encoded protein is CSAIKRGGGTNTGELFF.

This clonotype was counted only a few times. This rearrangement joins TRBV6-6 to TRBJ2-5; tentatively, D is TRBD2 (6 bases). CDR1 MNHNY and CDR2 SVGAGI come from the germline V gene (reference sequence). Trimming cost V 0 bases and J 2 bases, with 16 bases left between them. CDR3 size: 17 residues. Written as DNA, the CDR3 is TGTGCCAGCAGTTACTCCTCGCGGGGCCTACAACAAGAGACCCAGTACTTC. Translating gives CASSYSSRGLQQETQYF.

V and J are TRBV2 and TRBJ1-2; D possibly corresponds to TRBD1 (5 bases). Germline values: CDR1 SNHLY, CDR2 FYNNEI. V was clipped by 1 base and J by 6 bases, with 12 bases between them. The CDR3 runs 14 residues. The CDR3 region is CASSEGAGRHGYTF. The CDR3 bases are TGTGCCAGCAGTGAAGGGGCAGGGAGGCATGGCTACACCTTC.

The sample holds a few counts of this clonotype. J is TRBJ1-1 and V is TRBV6-4; a possible D gene is TRBD1 (5 bases). V dropped 2 bases and J dropped 5 bases, with 9 bases sitting between them. Germline loops: CDR1 MRHNA, CDR2 SNTAGT. The CDR3 runs to 13 residues. CDR3 in amino acids: CASSDRGRTEAFF. As DNA, the CDR3 is TGTGCCAGCAGTGACAGGGGTCGGACTGAAGCTTTCTTT.

This clonotype was observed a handful of times. V and J are TRBV6-2 or TRBV6-3 and TRBJ1-1, with a weak D call TRBD1 (5 bases). CDR1 and CDR2 (germline): MNHEY, SVGEGT. V gave up 7 bases and J gave up 0 bases, with 12 bases separating them. The CDR3 spans 14 residues. CDR3 nucleotides: TGTGCCAGCAAAGGGGTCCCCTTGAACACTGAAGCTTTCTTT. It specifies CASKGVPLNTEAFF.

This clonotype was seen a handful of times. The gene calls are TRBV11-2 and TRBJ2-1; 12 bases match TRBD2. V shed 5 bases, J shed 5 bases, and the junction held 4 bases outside the gene matches. This CDR3 comprises 15 residues. CDR1 and CDR2 from the germline V gene are SGHAT and FQNNGV. CDR3 residues: CASSGLAGRNNEQFF. The CDR3 DNA reads TGTGCCAGCAGCGGACTAGCGGGACGGAACAATGAGCAGTTCTTC.

The chain links TRBV29-1 to TRBJ2-7, with D possibly TRBD1 on 6 matching bases. In germline, CDR1 is SQVTM, CDR2 ANQGSEA. Deletions cut 7 bases from V and 2 bases from J, with 9 bases between. This CDR3 contains 11 residues. The CDR3 DNA sequence: TGCAGCGCTGGACAGCCCTACGAGCAGTACTTC. Translation: CSAGQPYEQYF.

The sample holds many counts of this clonotype. The chain uses TRBV6-1 and TRBJ1-4, with D possibly being TRBD1 (6 bases). CDR1 and CDR2 from the germline V gene are MNHNS and SASEGT. CDR3 length equals 15 residues. Trimming cost V 6 bases and J 2 bases, with 13 bases left between them. CDR3 nucleotides: TGTGCCAGCAGGGGCCCAGGGGACACTAATGAAAAACTGTTTTTT. This gives the protein CASRGPGDTNEKLFF.

This clonotype was recorded a few times. The gene calls are TRBV6-2 or TRBV6-3 and TRBJ1-2, with D uncertain. Germline V CDR1 and CDR2: MNHEY, SVGEGT. CDR3 length: 13 residues. The CDR3 region is CVLEREINYGYTF. CDR3 DNA sequence: TGTGTTCTGGAGCGCGAGATTAACTATGGCTACACCTTC.

This clonotype was seen at least ten times. The genes are TRBV7-2 and TRBJ1-5; TRBD1 matches 7 bases. CDR1 is SGHTA and CDR2 is FQGNSA in the germline V gene. This CDR3 has 15 amino acids. The ends lost 3 bases at V and 0 bases at J; junction bases unmatched: 2. The chain's CDR3 is CASSLKGASNQPQHF. The CDR3 DNA reads TGTGCCAGCAGCTTGAAGGGGGCTAGCAATCAGCCCCAGCATTTT.

This clonotype was observed many times. The chain employs TRBV19 and TRBJ2-1; 10 bases align to TRBD2. The ends lost 8 bases at V and 10 bases at J; junction bases unmatched: 5. Germline V gene data show CDR1 as LNHDA and CDR2 as SQIVND (reference sequence). The CDR3 runs 12 residues. CDR3 DNA: TGTGCCAGTCGGACTAGCGGTTCGGAGCAGTTCTTC. Translating it yields CASRTSGSEQFF.

This clonotype was seen only a few times. The V gene is TRBV20-1, the J gene TRBJ2-7, with D hard to call. The germline V gene has CDR1 DFQATT and CDR2 SNEGSKA (reference sequence). CDR3 length: 12 amino acids. Trimming left V 1 base short and J 0 bases short, with 4 bases between. As DNA, the CDR3 is TGCAGTGCTAGAGGGAACTCCTACGAGCAGTACTTC. Translating it yields CSARGNSYEQYF.

This clonotype was seen a handful of times. The rearrangement uses TRBV18 and TRBJ2-5; 7 bases agree with TRBD1. The germline CDR1 and CDR2 sequences are KGHSH and LQKENI. The CDR3 spans 14 residues. V shed 4 bases and J 5 bases; nucleotides not matched to a gene: 7. The CDR3 coding sequence is TGTGCCAGCTCACAAAACAGGGGAACGGAGACCCAGTACTTC. Residues: CASSQNRGTETQYF.

The chain recombines TRBV7-2 with TRBJ2-5, with 9 bases matching TRBD2. With V trimmed by 5 bases and J by 0 bases, 13 bases remained unmatched. CDR3 length: 18 amino acids. CDR1 and CDR2 (germline): SGHTA, FQGNSA. CDR3 loop: CASSPTRGRVQYQETQYF. The CDR3 nucleotides are TGTGCCAGCAGCCCCACCCGCGGGAGGGTTCAGTACCAAGAGACCCAGTACTTC.

Many counts were recorded for this clonotype. The gene calls are TRBV6-1 and TRBJ1-1, with D unresolved. The CDR3 loop spans 13 amino acids. The germline gives CDR1 MNHNS, CDR2 SASEGT. Trimming removed 1 base from V and 1 base from J, with 4 bases in between. The CDR3, as DNA: TGTGCCAGCAGTGAAGGGTGGAACACTGAAGCTTTCTTT. It codes for CASSEGWNTEAFF.

The V call is TRBV6-2 or TRBV6-3, the J call TRBJ1-5, with D perhaps TRBD1 (5 bases). CDR1 is MNHEY and CDR2 is SVGEGT in the germline V gene. There are 16 residues in the CDR3. Trimming left V 4 bases short and J 2 bases short, with 15 bases between. CDR3: CASSFTGSVGNQPQHF. CDR3 bases: TGTGCCAGCAGTTTCACAGGATCCGTCGGCAATCAGCCCCAGCATTTT.

This clonotype was picked up a small number of times. V usage is TRBV12-3 or TRBV12-4 and J usage is TRBJ2-5; no clear D. V lost 5 bases, J lost 6 bases, and 7 bases lay in between. The CDR3 has 11 amino acids. The CDR3, as DNA: TGTGCCAGCAGTGTTATGCAGACCCAGTACTTC. Its translation: CASSVMQTQYF.